The rows below give T cell receptor beta chains drawn from one sample of a study of T cells expressing NK-cell markers. Using the 5' RACE reads, TCRdb records one entry per CDR3 protein without DNA. The table lists about 400,000 distinct CDR3 sequences. Material for sequencing was blood T cells: a sorted CD56 or NKG2C T cell subset, CD4+ or CD8+ T cells, or bulk PBMC T cells (not recorded which). Receptor source: a woman between 50 and 59 years old in good health. Each CDR3 is given with its conserved first and last residue.

J	V	CDR3
TRBJ1-4	TRBV11-1	CASSHRYGEGGEKLFF
TRBJ2-3	TRBV5-5	CASSFSHGDTQYF
TRBJ2-5	TRBV9	CASSASGLAVQETQYF
TRBJ2-3	TRBV28	CASSLPVGRYTDTQYF
TRBJ2-1	TRBV12-3/TRBV12-4	CASSPRGTGANEQFF
TRBJ2-7	TRBV7-7	CASSPGQAIYYEQYF
TRBJ2-1	TRBV5-1	CASRDTGTGYPDEQFF
TRBJ1-5	TRBV12-3/TRBV12-4	CASSSSGGGFYQPQHF
TRBJ1-2	TRBV19	CASSISSYGYTF
TRBJ2-1	TRBV27	CASSLTPPGSPQFF